Listed below are T cell receptor beta chains from one sample, sequenced in a study of blood T cell repertoires in COVID-19. TCRdb's table, derived via immunoSEQ multiplex PCR, lists solely in-frame clones and lacks some. The sample holds 200,000 to 300,000 clones; 75% to 85% are singletons and the top ten take around an eighth. Source material: peripheral blood. These receptors were collected from a woman in her sixties or seventies with active or convalescent COVID-19. Each CDR3 is given without its conserved first and last residue. A D gene is named only where the DNA matches it firmly. The size field is filled for only some rows; it gives once, few, many or a size class.

TRBJ1-2 | TRBD1 | TRBV5-1 | - | ASSYKGADGYT
TRBJ2-7 | TRBD2 | TRBV7-6 | - | ASSLAKTSGAGEQY
TRBJ2-3 | TRBD2 | TRBV7-9 | - | ASNEPTSGTDTQY
TRBJ1-2 | TRBD1 | TRBV10-3 | - | AIRGTGKVDGYT
TRBJ2-5 | TRBD2 | TRBV30 | - | AWKGAGEGETQY
TRBJ1-1 | TRBD1 | TRBV6-6 | once | ASSPGGGQWVNTEAF
TRBJ1-3 | TRBD1 | TRBV2 | - | ASRETGSKNTIY
TRBJ1-1 | - | TRBV12-3/TRBV12-4 | once | ASTRPGGTEAF
TRBJ2-5 | TRBD1 | TRBV4-1 | - | ASSSGQGRYGETQY
TRBJ1-1 | - | TRBV20-1 | few | SARGSTEAF
TRBJ1-1 | - | TRBV19 | - | ASRGPGLGTEAF
TRBJ2-3 | - | TRBV7-5 | - | ARSSHPGLHTDTQY
TRBJ1-5 | - | TRBV19 | - | ASRTHSLPNQPQH
TRBJ1-1 | - | TRBV6-5 | - | ASRTANTEAF
TRBJ2-1 | TRBD2 | TRBV5-1 | - | ASSHLLAGGQHNEQF
TRBJ2-6 | TRBD1 | TRBV9 | - | ASSAGTVSSGANVLT
TRBJ1-4 | TRBD1 | TRBV29-1 | - | SVYRGHNEKLF
TRBJ1-2 | TRBD1 | TRBV4-2 | - | ASSQTGQGSSGGYT
TRBJ2-3 | TRBD2 | TRBV6-5 | - | ASTSGGAQDTQY
TRBJ2-5 | - | TRBV20-1 | once | SPGGQETQY
TRBJ2-1 | - | TRBV19 | once | ASSIRGANEQF
TRBJ2-7 | TRBD2 | TRBV28 | - | ASSTTVLAGGLYEQY
TRBJ1-5 | - | TRBV6-2/TRBV6-3 | - | ASSNDRKPLWDQPQH
TRBJ2-7 | TRBD1 | TRBV6-5 | - | ASRSGTGGLYEQY
TRBJ1-5 | - | TRBV7-2 | - | ASSPRTVFSNQPQH
TRBJ2-5 | - | TRBV4-1 | once | ASSRMLVVQETQY
TRBJ1-1 | - | TRBV6-5 | few | ASSYASPVTEAF
TRBJ1-5 | - | TRBV30 | few | AWSTGTILNQPQH
TRBJ2-7 | TRBD2 | TRBV30 | - | AWSVMGPGLAGGPGEQY
TRBJ1-3 | TRBD1 | TRBV30 | - | AWRTGNHGNTIY
TRBJ2-7 | - | TRBV29-1 | few | SALGQTSSYEQY
TRBJ2-7 | - | TRBV19 | - | ASSKQGDIGEQY
TRBJ2-2 | - | TRBV7-9 | - | ASSYRERANTGELF
TRBJ2-7 | - | TRBV19 | few | ASTPQGPSSYEQY
TRBJ2-5 | TRBD2 | TRBV2 | - | ASSERGGAWETQY
TRBJ2-2 | TRBD1 | TRBV10-1 | - | ASSDPPGQGNTGELF
TRBJ2-6 | TRBD1 | TRBV28 | - | ASSSTGVLSGANVLT
TRBJ2-7 | TRBD1 | TRBV5-6 | - | ASSPGQGAGYEQY
TRBJ2-5 | - | TRBV2 | - | ASSGGEVETQY
TRBJ2-3 | TRBD2 | TRBV2 | - | ASSGAGADTQY
TRBJ2-5 | TRBD2 | TRBV7-2 | - | ASSPGGAQETQY
TRBJ2-5 | - | TRBV7-8 | - | ASSLAGETQY
TRBJ2-6 | TRBD1 | TRBV5-8 | - | ASSADRAGANVLT
TRBJ1-1 | - | TRBV29-1 | - | SVAEAITEAF
TRBJ2-5 | - | TRBV6-6 | - | ASSYGLGVETQY
TRBJ1-5 | - | TRBV11-2 | once | ASSLDGQVRGPQH
TRBJ1-2 | TRBD1 | TRBV4-1 | few | ASSQDPGTGGGGYT
TRBJ1-4 | - | TRBV12-3/TRBV12-4 | - | ASSLGGAFKLF